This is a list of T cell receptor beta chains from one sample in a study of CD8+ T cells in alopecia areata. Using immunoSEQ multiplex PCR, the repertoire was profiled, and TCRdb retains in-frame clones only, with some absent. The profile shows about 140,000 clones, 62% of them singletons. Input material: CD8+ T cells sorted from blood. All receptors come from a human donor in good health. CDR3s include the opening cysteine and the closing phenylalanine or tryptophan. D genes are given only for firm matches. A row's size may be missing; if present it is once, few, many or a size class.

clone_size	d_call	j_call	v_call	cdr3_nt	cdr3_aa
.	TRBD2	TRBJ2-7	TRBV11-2	TGTGCCAGCAGCTTAGATCCGGGAGGAGGCTACGAGCAGTACTTC	CASSLDPGGGYEQYF
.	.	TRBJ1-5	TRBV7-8	TGTGCCAGCAGCTTAGAAGCAAATAGCAATCAGCCCCAGCATTTT	CASSLEANSNQPQHF
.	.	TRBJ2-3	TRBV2	TGTGCCAGCAGATCAGGGCTAACAGATACGCAGTATTTT	CASRSGLTDTQYF
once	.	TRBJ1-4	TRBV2	TGTGCCAGCAGTGAAAATCCGGCGTGGGACACCGGTAATGAAAAACTGTTTTTT	CASSENPAWDTGNEKLFF
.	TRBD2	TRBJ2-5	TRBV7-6	TGTGCCAGCAGCTTACTACGGACTAGCGGGAAGGGAGAGACCCAGTACTTC	CASSLLRTSGKGETQYF
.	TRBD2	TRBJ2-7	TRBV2	TGTGCCAGCAGCTCCGGGACTAGCGGCAGCTCCTACGAGCAGTACTTC	CASSSGTSGSSYEQYF
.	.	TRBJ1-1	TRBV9	TGTGCCAGCAGCTTGGGCATGAACACTGAAGCTTTCTTT	CASSLGMNTEAFF
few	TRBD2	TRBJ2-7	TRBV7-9	TGTGCCAGCAGCATGAGCGGGAGCTCCTACGAGCAGTACTTC	CASSMSGSSYEQYF
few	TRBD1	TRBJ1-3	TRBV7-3	TGTGCCAGCAGCTCAGGGGGCAGCGGAAACACCATATATTTT	CASSSGGSGNTIYF
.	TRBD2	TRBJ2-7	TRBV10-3	TGTGCCACTAGGGGACTAGCGGATTTGTACGAGCAGTACTTC	CATRGLADLYEQYF
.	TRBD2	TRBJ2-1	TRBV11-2	TGTGCCAGCAGCTTAGTCCCAGCGGGAGTTCGTAGTGAGCAGTTCTTC	CASSLVPAGVRSEQFF
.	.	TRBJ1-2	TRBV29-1	TGCAGCGTTGAAACACGGTCTGGCTACACCTTC	CSVETRSGYTF
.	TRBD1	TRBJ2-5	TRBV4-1	TGCGCCAGCAGCCAAGAGACAGGGCTTAGGGCAGAGACCCAGTACTTC	CASSQETGLRAETQYF
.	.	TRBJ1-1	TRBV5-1	TGCGCCAGCAGCTTAATCGGGGGGAACACTGAAGCTTTCTTT	CASSLIGGNTEAFF
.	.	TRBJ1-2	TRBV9	TGTGCCAGCAGCGGAGGAAACGCCGCTAATCCTAACTATGGCTACACCTTC	CASSGGNAANPNYGYTF
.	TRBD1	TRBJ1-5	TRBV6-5	TGTGCCAGCACCCCGAGCAGGGGGCGGAATCAGCCCCAGCATTTT	CASTPSRGRNQPQHF
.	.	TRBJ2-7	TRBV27	TGTGCCAGCGGGTTGGGGAATGAGTACGAGCAGTACTTC	CASGLGNEYEQYF
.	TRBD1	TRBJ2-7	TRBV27	TGTGCCAGCAGTTTCCGGGACAGGGGTTGGGAGCAGTACTTC	CASSFRDRGWEQYF
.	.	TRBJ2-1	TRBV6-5	TGTGCCAGTCATAGCGGTTACAATGAGCAGTTCTTC	CASHSGYNEQFF
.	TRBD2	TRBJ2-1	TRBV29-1	TGCAGCGTTGACTCGAGCGGGAGTCCTTACAATGAGCAGTTCTTC	CSVDSSGSPYNEQFF
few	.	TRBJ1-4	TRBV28	TGTGCCAGCAGTGGGCCGGAGGGTACTGAAAAACTGTTTTTT	CASSGPEGTEKLFF
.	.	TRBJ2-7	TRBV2	TGTGCCAGCAATGTTGCAAACCCCGAGCAGTACTTC	CASNVANPEQYF
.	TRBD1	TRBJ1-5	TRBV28	TGTGCCAGCAGTTTACCGACGGGGACAGGGGGCAATCAGCCCCAGCATTTT	CASSLPTGTGGNQPQHF
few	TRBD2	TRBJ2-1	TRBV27	TGTGCCAGCAGCCCCTCTAGCGGGGGGTACAATGAGCAGTTCTTC	CASSPSSGGYNEQFF
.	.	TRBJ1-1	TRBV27	TGTGCCAGCAGTAATGGAGGTGAAGCTTTCTTT	CASSNGGEAFF
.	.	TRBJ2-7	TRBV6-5	TGTGCCAGCAGTTTAATTGCCACAGGCTACGAGCAGTACTTC	CASSLIATGYEQYF
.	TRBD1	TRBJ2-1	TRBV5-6	TGTGCCAGCAGTCCAGGGGGTTCCTACAATGAGCAGTTCTTC	CASSPGGSYNEQFF
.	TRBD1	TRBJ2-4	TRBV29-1	TGCAGCGTTGAGGGTCGGACAGGGAGGCACTTC	CSVEGRTGRHF
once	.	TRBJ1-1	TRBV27	TGTGCCAGCAGGGATGGGGGGGGTTGGGACACTGAAGCTTTCTTT	CASRDGGGWDTEAFF
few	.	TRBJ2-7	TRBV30	TGTGCCTGGAGTCCGGGGGCGGTGAGCTCCTACGAGCAGTACTTC	CAWSPGAVSSYEQYF
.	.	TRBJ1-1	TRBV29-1	TGCAGCGTTGGTGGCGGGATGATAAAGAACACTGAAGCTTTCTTT	CSVGGGMIKNTEAFF
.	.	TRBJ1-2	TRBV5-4	TGTGCCAGCAGCGGGGGGCCGGTATTGAGTGGCTACACCTTC	CASSGGPVLSGYTF
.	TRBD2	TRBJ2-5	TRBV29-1	TGCAGCGTAACGGGACTAGCGGGAGATTTCGAAGAGACCCAGTACTTC	CSVTGLAGDFEETQYF
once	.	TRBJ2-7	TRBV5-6	TGTGCCAGCAGCCCCAGGGGAGGTTCCAACTACGAGCAGTACTTC	CASSPRGGSNYEQYF
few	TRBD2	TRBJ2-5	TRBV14	TGTGCCAGCAGCCAAACGGGACTAGCGGGAGAAGAGACCCAGTACTTC	CASSQTGLAGEETQYF
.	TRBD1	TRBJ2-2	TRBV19	TGTGCCAGTAGTACGGGACAGACCACCGGGGAGCTGTTTTTT	CASSTGQTTGELFF
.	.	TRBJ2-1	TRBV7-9	TGTGCCAGCAGCTTAAGCTACAATGAGCAGTTCTTC	CASSLSYNEQFF
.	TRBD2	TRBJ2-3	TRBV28	TGTGCCAGCAGTTTCGTGGCGGGAGGGCCGATTTGGACAGATACGCAGTATTTT	CASSFVAGGPIWTDTQYF
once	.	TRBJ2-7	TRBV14	TGTGCCAGCAGCCACGGTAGGGGGGCCTACGAGCAGTACTTC	CASSHGRGAYEQYF
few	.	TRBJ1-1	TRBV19	TGTGCCAGTAGTCAAGGGGTGAGCACTGAAGCTTTCTTT	CASSQGVSTEAFF